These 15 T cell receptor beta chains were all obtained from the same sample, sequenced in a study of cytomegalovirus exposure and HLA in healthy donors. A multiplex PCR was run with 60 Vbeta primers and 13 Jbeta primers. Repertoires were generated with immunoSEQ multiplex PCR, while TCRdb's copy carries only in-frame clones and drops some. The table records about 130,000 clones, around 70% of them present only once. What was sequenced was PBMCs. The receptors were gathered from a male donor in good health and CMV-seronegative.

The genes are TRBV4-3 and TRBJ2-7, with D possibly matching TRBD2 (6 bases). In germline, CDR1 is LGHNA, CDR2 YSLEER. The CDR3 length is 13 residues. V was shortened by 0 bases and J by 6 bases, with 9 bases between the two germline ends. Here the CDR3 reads CASSQDSGFEQYF. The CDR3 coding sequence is TGCGCCAGCAGCCAAGATAGCGGATTCGAGCAGTACTTC.

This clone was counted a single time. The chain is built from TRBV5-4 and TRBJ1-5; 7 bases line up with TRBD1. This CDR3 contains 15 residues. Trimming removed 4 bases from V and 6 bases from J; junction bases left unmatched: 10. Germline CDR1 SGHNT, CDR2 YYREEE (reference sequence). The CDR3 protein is CASSIPGGWLQPQHF. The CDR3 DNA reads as TGTGCCAGCAGCATCCCAGGGGGGTGGCTTCAGCCCCAGCATTTT.

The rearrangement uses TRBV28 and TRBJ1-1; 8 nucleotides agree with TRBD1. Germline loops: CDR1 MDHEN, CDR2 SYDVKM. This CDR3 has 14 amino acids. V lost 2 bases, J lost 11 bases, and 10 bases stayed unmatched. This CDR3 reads CASSLRRTGTHAFF. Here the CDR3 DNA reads TGTGCCAGCAGTTTACGCCGGACAGGGACGCATGCTTTCTTT.

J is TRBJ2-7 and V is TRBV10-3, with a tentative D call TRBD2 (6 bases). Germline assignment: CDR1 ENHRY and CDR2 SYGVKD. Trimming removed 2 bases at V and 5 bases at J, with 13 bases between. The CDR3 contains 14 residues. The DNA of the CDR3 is TGTGCCATCAGTGAGGAGGAGGAGGGGAACGAGCAGTACTTC. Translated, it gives CAISEEEEGNEQYF.

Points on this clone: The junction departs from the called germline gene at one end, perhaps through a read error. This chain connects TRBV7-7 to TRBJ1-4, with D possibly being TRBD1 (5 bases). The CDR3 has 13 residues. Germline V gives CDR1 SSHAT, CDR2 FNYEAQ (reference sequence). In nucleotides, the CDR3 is TGTGCTAGCAGCCCGGACGTGGGACTCGAACTGTTTTTT. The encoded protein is CASSPDVGLELFF.

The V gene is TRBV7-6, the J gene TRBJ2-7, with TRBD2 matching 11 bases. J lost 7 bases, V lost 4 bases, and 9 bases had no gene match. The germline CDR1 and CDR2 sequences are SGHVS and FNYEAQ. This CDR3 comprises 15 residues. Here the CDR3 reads CASSSQPGLAEEQYF. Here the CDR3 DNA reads TGTGCCAGCAGCTCCCAGCCGGGACTAGCGGAAGAGCAGTACTTC.

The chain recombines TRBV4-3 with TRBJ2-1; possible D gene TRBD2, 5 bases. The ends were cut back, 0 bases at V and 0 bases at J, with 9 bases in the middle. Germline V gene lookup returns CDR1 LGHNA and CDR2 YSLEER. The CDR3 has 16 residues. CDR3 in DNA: TGCGCCAGCAGCCAAGAGAGGGCAAGCTCCTACAATGAGCAGTTCTTC. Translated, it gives CASSQERASSYNEQFF.

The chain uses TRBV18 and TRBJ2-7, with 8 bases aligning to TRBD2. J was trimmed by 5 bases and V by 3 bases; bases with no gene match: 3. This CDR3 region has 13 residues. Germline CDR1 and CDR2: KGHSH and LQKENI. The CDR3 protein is CASSPGLVDEQYF. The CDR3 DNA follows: TGTGCCAGCTCACCGGGACTAGTGGACGAGCAGTACTTC.

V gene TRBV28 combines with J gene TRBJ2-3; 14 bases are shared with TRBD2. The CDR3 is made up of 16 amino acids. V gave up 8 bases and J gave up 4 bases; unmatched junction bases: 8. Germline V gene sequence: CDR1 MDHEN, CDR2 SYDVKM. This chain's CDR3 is CASRVRGLAGADTQYF. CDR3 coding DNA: TGTGCCAGCCGGGTTAGGGGACTAGCGGGAGCAGATACGCAGTATTTT. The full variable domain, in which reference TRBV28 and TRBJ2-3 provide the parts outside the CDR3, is DVKVTQSSRYLVKRTGEKVFLECVQDMDHENMFWYRQDPGLGLRLIYFSYDVKMKEKGDIPEGYSVSREKKERFSLILESASTNQTSMYLCASRVRGLAGADTQYFGPGTRLTVL.

The CDR3 here is CASSLSTTNRETQYF. CDR3 in DNA: TGTGCCAGCAGTTTATCTACGACAAACAGAGAGACCCAGTACTTC. This chain uses TRBV28 with TRBJ2-5; no clear D gene. CDR1 and CDR2 from the germline V gene are MDHEN and SYDVKM. The CDR3 totals 15 residues. Between the trimmed V and J ends, which lost 1 base and 4 bases, there was a span of 13 bases. The entire variable domain, with the rest obtained from reference TRBV28 and TRBJ2-5, is as follows: DVKVTQSSRYLVKRTGEKVFLECVQDMDHENMFWYRQDPGLGLRLIYFSYDVKMKEKGDIPEGYSVSREKKERFSLILESASTNQTSMYLCASSLSTTNRETQYFGPGTRLLVL.

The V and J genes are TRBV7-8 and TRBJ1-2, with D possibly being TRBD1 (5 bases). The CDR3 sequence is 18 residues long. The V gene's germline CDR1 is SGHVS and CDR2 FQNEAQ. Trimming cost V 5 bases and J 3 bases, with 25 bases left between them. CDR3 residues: CASSPTSGGVRADYGYTF. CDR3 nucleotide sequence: TGTGCCAGCAGCCCTACTAGTGGGGGGGTGAGGGCGGACTATGGCTACACCTTC.

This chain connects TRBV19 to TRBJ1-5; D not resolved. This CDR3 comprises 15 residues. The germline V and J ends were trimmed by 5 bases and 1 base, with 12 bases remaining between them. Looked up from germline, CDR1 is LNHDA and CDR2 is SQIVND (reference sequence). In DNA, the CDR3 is TGTGCCAGTAGTCCCGCGACGGGGAGCAATCAGCCCCAGCATTTT. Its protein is CASSPATGSNQPQHF. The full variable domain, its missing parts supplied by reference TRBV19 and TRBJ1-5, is DGGITQSPKYLFRKEGQNVTLSCEQNLNHDAMYWYRQDPGQGLRLIYYSQIVNDFQKGDIAEGYSVSREKKESFPLTVTSAQKNPTAFYLCASSPATGSNQPQHFGDGTRLSIL.

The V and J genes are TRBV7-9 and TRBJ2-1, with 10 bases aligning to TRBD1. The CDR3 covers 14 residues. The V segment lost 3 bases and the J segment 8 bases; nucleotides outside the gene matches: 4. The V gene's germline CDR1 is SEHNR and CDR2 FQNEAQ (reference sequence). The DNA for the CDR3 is TGTGCCAGCAGCTTTACCGGGACAGGGGATGAGCAGTTCTTC. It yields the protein CASSFTGTGDEQFF.

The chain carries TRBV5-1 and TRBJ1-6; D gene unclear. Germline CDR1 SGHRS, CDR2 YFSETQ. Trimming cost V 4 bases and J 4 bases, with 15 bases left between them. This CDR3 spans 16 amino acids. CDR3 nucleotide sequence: TGCGCCAGCAGCCTTCCGAGCCAATTATATAATTCACCCCTCCACTTT. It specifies CASSLPSQLYNSPLHF.

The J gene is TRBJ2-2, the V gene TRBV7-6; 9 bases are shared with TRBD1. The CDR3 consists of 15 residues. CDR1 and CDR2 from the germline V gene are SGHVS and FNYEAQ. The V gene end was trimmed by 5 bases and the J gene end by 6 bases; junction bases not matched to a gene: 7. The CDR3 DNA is TGTGCCAGCAGCCTGGGGACAGGGCTTTCCGGGGAGCTGTTTTTT. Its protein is CASSLGTGLSGELFF. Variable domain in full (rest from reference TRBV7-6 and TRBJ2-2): GAGVSQSPRYKVTKRGQDVALRCDPISGHVSLYWYRQALGQGPEFLTYFNYEAQQDKSGLPNDRFSAERPEGSISTLTIQRTEQRDSAMYRCASSLGTGLSGELFFGEGSRLTVL.